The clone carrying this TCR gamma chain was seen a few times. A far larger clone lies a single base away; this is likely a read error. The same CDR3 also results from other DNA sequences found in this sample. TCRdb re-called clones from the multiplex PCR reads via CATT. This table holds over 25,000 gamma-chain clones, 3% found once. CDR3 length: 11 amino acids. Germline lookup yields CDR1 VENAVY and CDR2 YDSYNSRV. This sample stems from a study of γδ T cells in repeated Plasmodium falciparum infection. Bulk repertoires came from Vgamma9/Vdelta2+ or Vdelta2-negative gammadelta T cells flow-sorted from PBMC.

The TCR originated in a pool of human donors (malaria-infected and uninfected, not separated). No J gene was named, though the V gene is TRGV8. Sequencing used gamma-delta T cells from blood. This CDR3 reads CATWDRKQKLF. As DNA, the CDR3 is TGTGCCACCTGGGATAGGAAGCAAAAACTCTTT.